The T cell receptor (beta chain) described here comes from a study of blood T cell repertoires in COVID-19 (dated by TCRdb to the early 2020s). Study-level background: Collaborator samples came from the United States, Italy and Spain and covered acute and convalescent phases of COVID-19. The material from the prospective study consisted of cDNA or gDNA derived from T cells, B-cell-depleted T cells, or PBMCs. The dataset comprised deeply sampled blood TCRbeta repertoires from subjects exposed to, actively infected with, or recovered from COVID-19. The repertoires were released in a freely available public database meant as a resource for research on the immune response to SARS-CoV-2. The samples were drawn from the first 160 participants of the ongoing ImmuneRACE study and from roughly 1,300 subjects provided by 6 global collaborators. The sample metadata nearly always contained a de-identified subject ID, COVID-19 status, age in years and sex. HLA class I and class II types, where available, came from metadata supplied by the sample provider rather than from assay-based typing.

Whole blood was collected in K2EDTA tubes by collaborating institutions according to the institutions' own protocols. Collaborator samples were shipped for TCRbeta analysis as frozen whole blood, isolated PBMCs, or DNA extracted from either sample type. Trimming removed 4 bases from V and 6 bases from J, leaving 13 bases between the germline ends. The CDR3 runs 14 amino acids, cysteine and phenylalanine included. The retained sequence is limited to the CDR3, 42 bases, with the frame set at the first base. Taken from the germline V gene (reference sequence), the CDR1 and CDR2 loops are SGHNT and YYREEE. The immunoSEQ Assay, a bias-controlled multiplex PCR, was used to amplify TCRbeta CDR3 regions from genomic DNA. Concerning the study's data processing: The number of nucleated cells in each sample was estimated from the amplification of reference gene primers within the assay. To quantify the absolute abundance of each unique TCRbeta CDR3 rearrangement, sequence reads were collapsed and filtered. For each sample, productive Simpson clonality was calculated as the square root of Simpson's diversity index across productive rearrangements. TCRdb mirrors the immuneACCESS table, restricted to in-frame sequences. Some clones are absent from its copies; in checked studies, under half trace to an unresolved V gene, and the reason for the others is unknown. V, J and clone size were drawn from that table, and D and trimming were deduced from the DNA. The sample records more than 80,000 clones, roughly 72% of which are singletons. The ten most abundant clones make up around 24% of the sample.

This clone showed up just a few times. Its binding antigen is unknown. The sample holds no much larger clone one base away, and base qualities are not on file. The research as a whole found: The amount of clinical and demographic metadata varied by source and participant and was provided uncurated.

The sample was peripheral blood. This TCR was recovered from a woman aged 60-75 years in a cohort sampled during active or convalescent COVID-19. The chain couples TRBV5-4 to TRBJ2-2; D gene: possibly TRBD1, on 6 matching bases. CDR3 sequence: CASSPKHRAGELFF. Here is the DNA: TGTGCCAGCAGCCCTAAACACAGGGCCGGGGAGCTGTTTTTT. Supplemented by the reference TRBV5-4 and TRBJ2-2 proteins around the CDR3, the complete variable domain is ETGVTQSPTHLIKTRGQQVTLRCSSQSGHNTVSWYQQALGQGPQFIFQYYREEENGRGNFPPRFSGLQFPNYSSELNVNALELDDSALYLCASSPKHRAGELFFGEGSRLTVL.